These 21 T cell receptor beta chains were all obtained from the same sample, sequenced in a study of T cells in Graves' hyperthyroidism and ophthalmopathy. Amplification of TCR beta CDR3 regions used RNA as the template. A set of HTBI primers served as the primers for a first-round RT-PCR of the TCR CDR3. MiXCR was run by TCRdb on the multiplex PCR reads, yielding one entry per CDR3 protein. The sample contains hundreds of thousands of distinct CDR3 sequences, 15% to 18% of which appear only once. Material: blood. The source is a woman between 18 and 30 years old with Graves' hyperthyroidism.

V usage is TRBV18 and J usage is TRBJ1-1; possible D gene TRBD1, 6 bases. The CDR3 consists of 15 residues. Germline CDR1 is KGHSH and CDR2 is LQKENI. Trimming left V 2 bases short and J 10 bases short, with 20 bases between. In nucleotides, the CDR3 is TGTGCCAGCTCACCAACACAGGGCCTCTCAGGGGTAGCTTTCTTT. It encodes CASSPTQGLSGVAFF.

This clonotype was seen many times. The V and J genes are TRBV28 and TRBJ2-7, with D possibly TRBD2 on 5 matching bases. Germline values: CDR1 MDHEN, CDR2 SYDVKM. V was trimmed by 1 base and J by 2 bases, leaving 12 bases between them. This CDR3 is built from 15 residues. The CDR3 DNA reads as TGTGCCAGCAGTTTATCCCAGGAGGAGACCTACGAGCAGTACTTC. This codes for CASSLSQEETYEQYF.

This clonotype was seen ten or more times. CDR3 sequence reads: CSVGGGLGDTQYF. CDR3 nucleotides: TGCAGCGTCGGCGGGGGGCTTGGAGATACGCAGTATTTT. This chain connects TRBV29-1 to TRBJ2-3; 8 nucleotides match TRBD2. Germline CDR1 and CDR2: SQVTM and ANQGSEA. This CDR3 region has 13 residues. Losses at the gene ends were 6 bases for V and 5 bases for J; bases not matched to a gene: 7.

This clonotype was detected ten times or more. The V call is TRBV20-1, the J call TRBJ2-1; 8 bases align to TRBD2. From germline, CDR1 is DFQATT and CDR2 SNEGSKA (reference sequence). This CDR3 contains 15 residues. Germline trimming cut 1 base from V and 7 bases from J; bases unmatched to any gene: 9. The CDR3 region is CSARAPGGTLNEQFF. For the CDR3, the DNA is TGCAGTGCTAGAGCCCCGGGGGGGACCTTGAATGAGCAGTTCTTC.

The sample holds a few counts of this clonotype. This sequence joins TRBV20-1 and TRBJ2-5; maybe TRBD1 (6 bases). The germline V gene has CDR1 DFQATT and CDR2 SNEGSKA (reference sequence). Trimming left V 0 bases short and J 5 bases short, with 16 bases between. There are 15 residues in the CDR3. In DNA, the CDR3 is TGCAGTGCTAGAGATCGGCAGGGGTTATGGGAGACCCAGTACTTC. Translation gives CSARDRQGLWETQYF.

The CDR3 DNA follows: TGTGCCAGTGCCAGGGGGAGGACAGATACGCAGTATTTT. Protein product: CASARGRTDTQYF. This rearrangement joins TRBV19 to TRBJ2-3; weak D call: TRBD1 (7 bases). CDR1 and CDR2 (germline): LNHDA, SQIVND (reference sequence). The V and J ends lost 8 bases and 3 bases respectively, with 12 bases between them. This CDR3 region has 13 residues.

In this sample, this clonotype turned up a few times. A much larger clone differs from this one at a single base, so this may be a read error. This rearrangement joins TRBV6-1 to TRBJ2-2, with 8 bases that match TRBD1. This CDR3 has 18 residues. CDR1 is MNHNS, CDR2 SASEGT, per germline. The CDR3 DNA is TGTGCCAGCAGAGAAGGGTGGCAGGGGGCTACGAACACCGGGGAGCTGTTTTTT. This translates into CASREGWQGATNTGELFF.

As to this clonotype: The conserved final phenylalanine or tryptophan is absent from the CDR3, which likely points to a read error. This sequence joins TRBV27 and TRBJ1-3; D remains unclear. Germline CDR1 reads MNHEY; CDR2 reads SMNVEV (reference sequence). This CDR3 region has 18 residues. Trimming shortened V by 3 bases and J by 1 base, and 19 bases separated the two germline ends. The DNA for the CDR3 is TGTGCCAGCAGTTTTTGTCCCCACCCCCAGTGGTCTGGAAACACCATATATCTT. Its protein is CASSFCPHPQWSGNTIYL.

This clonotype appeared a few times. The chain uses TRBV5-1 and TRBJ2-2; D not resolved. V lost 0 bases to trimming and J lost 0 bases, with 6 bases between them. Germline values: CDR1 SGHRS, CDR2 YFSETQ. The CDR3 sequence is 15 residues long. CDR3 sequence: CASSLEGSNTGELFF. In DNA, the CDR3 is TGCGCCAGCAGCTTGGAAGGATCGAACACCGGGGAGCTGTTTTTT. Complete variable domain (other parts from reference TRBV5-1 and TRBJ2-2): KAGVTQTPRYLIKTRGQQVTLSCSPISGHRSVSWYQQTPGQGLQFLFEYFSETQRNKGNFPGRFSGRQFSNSRSEMNVSTLELGDSALYLCASSLEGSNTGELFFGEGSRLTVL.

This clonotype was recorded many times. The chain is built from TRBV20-1 and TRBJ2-7; 7 nucleotides agree with TRBD2. The CDR3 contains 12 residues. Germline CDR1 is DFQATT and CDR2 is SNEGSKA (reference sequence). Losses at the gene ends were 2 bases for V and 9 bases for J; bases not matched to a gene: 7. In DNA, the CDR3 is TGCAGTGCTAGAAACGGGGGGATTCTGCAGTACTTC. It yields the protein CSARNGGILQYF.

This clonotype has ten or more counts. This chain joins TRBV20-1 and TRBJ2-1; 9 positions agree with TRBD1. The junction had 6 bases not matched to a gene; V was cut back by 0 bases and J by 6 bases. The CDR3 is 15 residues long. The germline V gene has CDR1 DFQATT and CDR2 SNEGSKA (reference sequence). The CDR3 sequence: CSARDLGQGLNEQFF. DNA of the CDR3: TGCAGTGCTAGAGATCTAGGACAGGGGCTCAATGAGCAGTTCTTC.

This clonotype has more than one count but fewer than ten. The V gene is TRBV15, the J gene TRBJ2-4; tentative D call: TRBD1 (6 bases). Trimming took off 0 bases at V and 3 bases at J, with 12 bases between the two ends. The germline V gene has CDR1 LNHNV and CDR2 YYDKDF (reference sequence). This CDR3 region has 16 residues. The CDR3 region is CATSRDLEGGKNIQYF. The CDR3, as DNA: TGTGCCACCAGCAGAGATCTGGAAGGGGGCAAAAACATTCAGTACTTC.

Many counts were recorded for this clonotype. J is TRBJ1-1 and V is TRBV27, with 8 nucleotides matching TRBD1. The CDR3 loop spans 15 amino acids. Germline V gene data show CDR1 as MNHEY and CDR2 as SMNVEV (reference sequence). V gave up 9 bases and J gave up 1 base; unmatched junction bases: 10. The CDR3 DNA is TGTGCCAGTAGACAGGGGCAGAGGTCGAACACTGAAGCTTTCTTT. Translated: CASRQGQRSNTEAFF.

This clonotype was observed at least ten times. The V gene is TRBV7-8, the J gene TRBJ2-1, with TRBD2 matching over 9 bases. The CDR3 covers 16 residues. The V gene's germline CDR1 is SGHVS and CDR2 FQNEAQ. The V gene end was trimmed by 0 bases and the J gene end by 7 bases; junction bases not matched to a gene: 7. DNA of the CDR3: TGTGCCAGCAGCTTAGCGCCTAGCGGGGTGGGAAATGAGCAGTTCTTC. This codes for CASSLAPSGVGNEQFF.

This clonotype was counted many times. V usage is TRBV5-1 and J usage is TRBJ2-7, with D maybe TRBD2 (5 bases). The V gene's germline CDR1 is SGHRS and CDR2 YFSETQ. This CDR3 contains 15 residues. Trimming cost V 0 bases and J 0 bases, with 10 bases left between them. Here the CDR3 DNA reads TGCGCCAGCAGCTTGGGGGCGGGTGGCTCCTACGAGCAGTACTTC. The encoded protein is CASSLGAGGSYEQYF.

This clonotype appeared many times. V and J are TRBV7-2 and TRBJ2-5; maybe TRBD2 (9 bases). This CDR3 is 16 amino acids long. Per the germline V gene, CDR1 is SGHTA and CDR2 is FQGNSA. V was pared by 5 bases and J by 4 bases, with 20 bases between. The CDR3 protein is CASSARGRGGRETQYF. The CDR3 DNA follows: TGTGCCAGCAGCGCCAGGGGGCGGGGGGGCCGAGAGACCCAGTACTTC.

This clonotype has just a few counts. The chain recombines TRBV19 with TRBJ2-6; perhaps TRBD1 as D (6 bases). The V end was cut by 6 bases, the J end by 4 bases, with 16 bases between. The CDR3 sequence is 16 residues long. In germline, CDR1 is LNHDA, CDR2 SQIVND (reference sequence). CDR3 bases: TGTGCCAGTAGGACAGGATCCCCCTCAGGGGCCAACGTCCTGACTTTC. Translating gives CASRTGSPSGANVLTF.

There are many counts of this clonotype. The chain couples TRBV12-3 or TRBV12-4 to TRBJ1-2; perhaps TRBD1 as D (6 bases). The CDR3 has 13 residues. Trimming pared 6 bases from V and 3 bases from J, leaving 11 bases between. CDR3 residues: CASSPDSDYGYTF. In nucleotides, the CDR3 is TGTGCCAGCAGCCCGGACAGCGACTATGGCTACACCTTC.

The table lists this clonotype with a few counts. This chain joins TRBV15 and TRBJ1-5; D possibly corresponds to TRBD1 (6 bases). Germline values: CDR1 LNHNV, CDR2 YYDKDF (reference sequence). The germline V and J ends were trimmed by 2 bases and 3 bases, with 14 bases remaining between them. This CDR3 has 16 residues. The CDR3 nucleotides are TGTGCCACCAGCAGAAACACGGGACACCTCAATCAGCCCCAGCATTTT. Amino acids: CATSRNTGHLNQPQHF.

In nucleotides, the CDR3 is TGCAGTGCTAGCCCGACAGGGGTGAGTCAGCCCCAGCATTTT. Its translation is CSASPTGVSQPQHF. This chain joins TRBV20-1 and TRBJ1-5, with 8 bases fitting TRBD1. The germline CDR1 and CDR2 sequences are DFQATT and SNEGSKA (reference sequence). This CDR3 contains 14 residues. The junction had 7 bases not matched to a gene; V was cut back by 3 bases and J by 6 bases.

The table lists this clonotype with many counts. V gene TRBV20-1 combines with J gene TRBJ1-1; TRBD1 matches 8 bases. J was trimmed by 5 bases and V by 5 bases; bases with no gene match: 7. The CDR3 runs to 13 residues. The V gene's germline CDR1 is DFQATT and CDR2 SNEGSKA (reference sequence). The chain's CDR3 is CSAYRGYGTEAFF. The CDR3 DNA reads TGCAGTGCTTACAGGGGGTATGGAACTGAAGCTTTCTTT.